A single sample is the source of the 28 T cell receptor beta chains below, sequenced in a study of Graves' ophthalmopathy and Graves' hyperthyroidism. RNA served as the template for amplifying TCR beta CDR3 regions. Investigators did first-round RT-PCR with HTBI primers, then second-round multiplex PCR. TCRdb independently ran MiXCR on the multiplex PCR reads; one entry per CDR3 protein. The data show around 1,200,000 distinct CDR3 sequences, with about two fifths seen just once and 8.5% to 14% held by the top ten. The sequencing sample was made of peripheral blood or thyroid tissue (not recorded which). The source is an adult man with Graves' hyperthyroidism.

This clonotype was found many times. This rearrangement joins TRBV9 to TRBJ1-1; no clear D. V lost 0 bases and J lost 1, with 7 bases in between. Germline V gene sequence: CDR1 SGDLS, CDR2 YYNGEE. CDR3 size: 14 residues. CDR3 sequence: CASSVGSRNTEAFF. The CDR3 bases are TGTGCCAGCAGCGTAGGTTCGAGGAACACTGAAGCTTTCTTT.

The V and J genes are TRBV7-8 and TRBJ1-2; D is unclear. The germline CDR1 and CDR2 sequences are SGHVS and FQNEAQ. Trimming removed 1 base at V and 2 bases at J, with 14 bases between. This CDR3 contains 16 residues. The CDR3, as DNA: TGTGCCAGCAGCTTAGGTTTGACCGACCAGAACTATGGCTACACCTTC. This gives the protein CASSLGLTDQNYGYTF.

This clonotype was recorded many times. This chain connects TRBV7-8 to TRBJ1-3; D perhaps matches TRBD1 (6 bases). V was clipped by 1 base and J by 4 bases, with 14 bases between them. The CDR3 is made up of 16 amino acids. Germline V lookup: CDR1 SGHVS, CDR2 FQNEAQ. DNA of the CDR3: TGTGCCAGCAGCTTAGGGTCAGGGGTGGGAGGAAACACCATATATTTT. This codes for CASSLGSGVGGNTIYF.

In this sample, this clonotype turned up a few times. The J gene is TRBJ2-7, the V gene TRBV5-1; D unclear. The CDR3 is made up of 13 amino acids. The V end lost 0 bases, the J end lost 6 bases, and 10 bases lay between the germline ends. CDR1 and CDR2 (germline): SGHRS, YFSETQ. The CDR3 protein is CASSLATNAEQYF. The CDR3 DNA sequence: TGCGCCAGCAGCTTGGCCACGAACGCCGAGCAGTACTTC.

This clonotype was seen a handful of times. V usage is TRBV12-3 or TRBV12-4 and J usage is TRBJ1-5, with D possibly TRBD1 on 5 matching bases. The CDR3 runs to 14 residues. Trimming took off 3 bases at V and 8 bases at J, with 14 bases between the two ends. The CDR3 DNA sequence: TGTGCCAGCAGTTTTTTCTGGGGGATTAAGCCCCAGCATTTT. Translating gives CASSFFWGIKPQHF.

This sequence joins TRBV5-1 and TRBJ2-7; 7 nucleotides match TRBD1. Germline V CDR1 and CDR2: SGHRS, YFSETQ. The CDR3 consists of 14 residues. V shed 7 bases and J 3 bases; nucleotides not matched to a gene: 10. The CDR3 sequence is CASSKGAEYYEQYF. The CDR3 DNA follows: TGCGCCAGCTCCAAGGGGGCGGAGTACTACGAGCAGTACTTC.

Concerning this clonotype: A junction end diverges from the germline sequence, so it may reflect a read error. This sequence joins TRBV10-2 and TRBJ2-7; 15 bases line up with TRBD2. The CDR3 contains 19 residues. Germline CDR1 WSHSY, CDR2 SAAADI. In DNA form, the CDR3 reads TGTGCCAGCAGTACCTCCTCCGGGACTAGCGGGAGGTTTTCCTACGAGCAGTACTTC. It encodes CASSTSSGTSGRFSYEQYF.

The V and J genes are TRBV29-1 and TRBJ1-2; TRBD1 matches at 9 bases. Trimming cost V 4 bases and J 4 bases; bases outside gene matches: 7. Germline values: CDR1 SQVTM, CDR2 ANQGSEA. The CDR3 contains 14 residues. For the CDR3, the DNA is TGCAGCGTTGTTGGGACAGGGATGATCTATGGCTACACCTTC. It yields the protein CSVVGTGMIYGYTF.

The chain has TRBV9 and TRBJ1-2, with TRBD1 matching 7 bases. The V gene's germline CDR1 is SGDLS and CDR2 YYNGEE. J lost 3 bases, V lost 4 bases, and 9 bases had no gene match. This CDR3 spans 15 amino acids. The CDR3 protein is CASSSLQGNHYGYTF. The CDR3 DNA sequence: TGTGCCAGCAGCAGCCTACAGGGGAACCACTATGGCTACACCTTC.

A note on this clonotype: At one of its ends the junction is not consistent with the germline gene, which may arise from a read error. V is TRBV25-1 and J is TRBJ1-2, with 7 bases identical to TRBD1. This CDR3 contains 13 residues. Germline assignment: CDR1 MGHDK and CDR2 SYGVNS. The CDR3 coding sequence is TGTTCCAGCACCTTGACAGGGAGCTATGGCTACACCTTC. Protein: CSSTLTGSYGYTF.

About this clonotype itself: It may be a read error: a sequence one base away is much more abundant. The rearrangement joins TRBV7-2 to TRBJ1-3, with a possible D match to TRBD1 (6 bases). Germline loops: CDR1 SGHTA, CDR2 FQGNSA. This CDR3 is built from 15 residues. CDR3 residues: CASSSRGGGGSTIYF. The DNA of the CDR3 is TGTGCCAGCAGCTCGCGGGGAGGGGGTGGAAGCACCATATATTTT.

Here the CDR3 reads CASSPRGRLGLGEKLFF. The CDR3 DNA sequence: TGTGCCAGCTCACCACGGGGCCGATTGGGTCTAGGTGAAAAACTGTTTTTT. J is TRBJ1-4 and V is TRBV18; D perhaps matches TRBD1 (5 bases). Trimming shortened V by 1 base and J by 7 bases, and 19 bases separated the two germline ends. CDR1 and CDR2 (germline): KGHSH, LQKENI. The CDR3 loop spans 17 amino acids.

The genes are TRBV5-1 and TRBJ1-1; 8 positions match TRBD1. From germline, CDR1 is SGHRS and CDR2 YFSETQ. J gave up 12 bases and V 0 bases, and 10 bases lay outside the gene matches. The CDR3 spans 14 residues. CDR3 region: CASSLETGVQFPFF. The DNA of the CDR3 is TGCGCCAGCAGCTTGGAGACAGGGGTTCAATTCCCTTTCTTT.

Regarding this clonotype: A junction end diverges from the germline sequence, so it may reflect a read error. This chain links TRBV5-4 with TRBJ2-5, with D uncertain. This CDR3 has 14 residues. Germline V lookup: CDR1 SGHNT, CDR2 YYREEE (reference sequence). CDR3 residues: CASSVETWTENQYF. CDR3 sequence (DNA): TGTGCCAGCAGCGTTGAGACCTGGACGGAGAACCAGTACTTC.

This clonotype occurred a few times. This chain connects TRBV5-8 to TRBJ1-5, with D hard to call. The germline V gene has CDR1 SGHTS and CDR2 YDEGEE. The CDR3 consists of 12 residues. V was clipped by 0 bases and J by 9 bases, with 7 bases between them. The CDR3 DNA follows: TGTGCCAGCAGCTTGGCCTCGGGGCCCCAGCATTTT. It is translated as CASSLASGPQHF.

This rearrangement joins TRBV20-1 to TRBJ2-7; 9 bases map to TRBD1. CDR3 length: 15 residues. V shed 4 bases, J shed 5 bases, and the junction held 12 bases outside the gene matches. In germline, CDR1 is DFQATT, CDR2 SNEGSKA (reference sequence). CDR3 bases: TGCAGTGCTAAACTGACGGACAGGGGTTTTGACGAGCAGTACTTC. Its translation: CSAKLTDRGFDEQYF.

The V call is TRBV15, the J call TRBJ2-7; D gene unclear. Germline loops: CDR1 LNHNV, CDR2 YYDKDF (reference sequence). The CDR3 spans 12 residues. Trimming took off 0 bases at V and 7 bases at J, with 7 bases between the two ends. In nucleotides, the CDR3 is TGTGCCACCAGCAGAGATCTTCAGGAGCAGTACTTC. Residues: CATSRDLQEQYF.

This clonotype has just a few counts. The chain combines TRBV12-3 or TRBV12-4 with TRBJ2-7; D possibly uses TRBD1 or TRBD2 (5 bases each). V was clipped by 5 bases and J by 5 bases, with 19 bases between them. This CDR3 contains 15 residues. The CDR3: CASSQHTGPRDEQYF. The CDR3 nucleotides read TGTGCCAGCAGTCAACATACGGGACCCCGAGACGAGCAGTACTTC.

This clonotype has a handful of counts. This chain connects TRBV5-5 to TRBJ1-1; D may be TRBD1 (6 bases). CDR3 length: 15 amino acids. V dropped 0 bases and J dropped 1 base, with 10 bases sitting between them. The germline V gene has CDR1 SGHKS and CDR2 YYEKEE (reference sequence). The DNA of the CDR3 is TGTGCCAGCAGCTTGGGGACAGAAGAGAACACTGAAGCTTTCTTT. Amino acids: CASSLGTEENTEAFF.

This rearrangement joins TRBV6-5 to TRBJ2-7, with 8 bases aligning to TRBD1. Germline V gene lookup returns CDR1 MNHEY and CDR2 SVGAGI. The V segment lost 8 bases and the J segment 3 bases; nucleotides outside the gene matches: 12. CDR3 length: 15 amino acids. CDR3 DNA sequence: TGTGCCAGCTCCCTACTCGGCAGGGGGCTCTACGAGCAGTACTTC. Its protein is CASSLLGRGLYEQYF.

This clonotype was seen repeatedly, ten times or more. The chain has TRBV10-3 and TRBJ1-1; D ambiguous. Trimming left V 0 bases short and J 0 bases short, with 11 bases between. Germline values: CDR1 ENHRY, CDR2 SYGVKD. This CDR3 region has 16 residues. The CDR3 here is CAISESVTRMNTEAFF. In DNA form, the CDR3 reads TGTGCCATCAGTGAGTCAGTTACGAGGATGAACACTGAAGCTTTCTTT.

This clonotype was found once. The rearrangement joins TRBV15 to TRBJ2-7, with TRBD1 as a possible D gene (6 bases). Trimming pared 3 bases from V and 2 bases from J, leaving 17 bases between. CDR3 size: 16 residues. Germline CDR1 reads LNHNV; CDR2 reads YYDKDF (reference sequence). CDR3 DNA sequence: TGTGCCACCAGCAGGGCCCGAGACAGGACCCCCTACGAGCAGTACTTC. It yields the protein CATSRARDRTPYEQYF.

The CDR3 DNA sequence: TGCAGTGCCAAAGGACGGGGGTCCACCGGGGAGCTGTTTTTT. Translating gives CSAKGRGSTGELFF. The chain has TRBV20-1 and TRBJ2-2, with D perhaps TRBD2 (6 bases). In germline, CDR1 is DFQATT, CDR2 SNEGSKA (reference sequence). This CDR3 spans 14 amino acids. The V gene lost 6 bases and the J gene lost 4 bases, with 15 bases spanning the gap.

The chain carries TRBV7-2 and TRBJ1-1; D is possibly TRBD1 (5 bases). Germline lookup yields CDR1 SGHTA and CDR2 FQGNSA. This CDR3 is 15 amino acids long. V lost 3 bases and J 10 bases, leaving 21 bases between the germline ends. In nucleotides, the CDR3 is TGTGCCAGCAGCTTCCTGACAGTGGGTTGGGTCGCAGCTTTCTTT. Translation gives CASSFLTVGWVAAFF.

This clonotype was counted only a few times. V usage is TRBV7-9 and J usage is TRBJ2-5; no definite D call. Germline CDR1 is SEHNR and CDR2 is FQNEAQ (reference sequence). The CDR3 contains 13 residues. With 3 bases removed from V and 4 bases from J, the gap between germline ends came to 9 bases. DNA for the CDR3: TGTGCCAGCAGCTTGGACCCGCCAGAGACCCAGTACTTC. Protein: CASSLDPPETQYF.

This clonotype was seen a few times. The chain recombines TRBV11-2 with TRBJ2-2; D perhaps matches TRBD2 (8 bases). This CDR3 spans 15 amino acids. Per germline, CDR1 SGHAT and CDR2 FQNNGV. The V end was cut by 9 bases, the J end by 5 bases, with 19 bases between. CDR3 residues: CASSIAGQRTGELFF. CDR3 coding DNA: TGTGCCAGTAGTATAGCGGGACAGAGAACCGGGGAGCTGTTTTTT.

The V and J genes are TRBV4-3 and TRBJ2-7; 9 bases are shared with TRBD2. This CDR3 is built from 16 residues. Per germline, CDR1 LGHNA and CDR2 YSLEER. The J segment lost 1 base and the V segment lost 0 bases, leaving 4 bases of the junction unmatched. This CDR3 is CASSQEGSGSSYEQYF. The CDR3 coding sequence is TGCGCCAGCAGCCAAGAAGGTAGCGGGAGTTCCTACGAGCAGTACTTC.

CDR3 residues: CASSGSGTDNTEAFF. In DNA, the CDR3 is TGTGCCAGCAGCGGATCCGGGACAGATAACACTGAAGCTTTCTTT. The gene calls are TRBV9 and TRBJ1-1; 7 nucleotides match TRBD1. Germline CDR1 and CDR2: SGDLS and YYNGEE. V dropped 3 bases and J dropped 2; count of bases not matched to a gene: 7. This CDR3 spans 15 amino acids.